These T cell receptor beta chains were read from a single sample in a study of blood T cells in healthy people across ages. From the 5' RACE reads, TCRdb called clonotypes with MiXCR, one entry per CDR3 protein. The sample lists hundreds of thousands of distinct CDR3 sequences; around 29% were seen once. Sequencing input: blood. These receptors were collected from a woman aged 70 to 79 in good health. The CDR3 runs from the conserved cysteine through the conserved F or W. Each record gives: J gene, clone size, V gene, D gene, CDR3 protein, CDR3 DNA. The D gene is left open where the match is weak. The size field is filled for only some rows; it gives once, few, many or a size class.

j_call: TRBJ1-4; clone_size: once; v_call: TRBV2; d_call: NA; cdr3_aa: CASRAGRNEKLFF; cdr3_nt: TGTGCCAGCAGAGCAGGGCGTAATGAAAAACTGTTTTTT
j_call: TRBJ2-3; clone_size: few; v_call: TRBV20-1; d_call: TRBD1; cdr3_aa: CSARDQGGWGTDTQYF; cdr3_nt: TGCAGTGCTAGAGATCAAGGGGGCTGGGGCACAGATACGCAGTATTTT
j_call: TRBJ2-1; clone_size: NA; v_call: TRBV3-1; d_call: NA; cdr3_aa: CASSQGAASFYNEQFF; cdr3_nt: TGTGCCAGCAGCCAAGGGGCGGCTAGCTTTTACAATGAGCAGTTCTTC
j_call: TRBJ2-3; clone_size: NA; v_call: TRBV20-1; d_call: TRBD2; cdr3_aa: CSASSGKGRADTQYF; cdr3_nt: TGCAGTGCTTCGAGCGGGAAGGGGAGGGCAGATACGCAGTATTTT
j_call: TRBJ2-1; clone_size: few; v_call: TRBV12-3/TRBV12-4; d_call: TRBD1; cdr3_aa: CASSLRQGVDEQFF; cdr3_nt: TGTGCCAGCAGCTTACGACAGGGGGTCGATGAGCAGTTCTTC
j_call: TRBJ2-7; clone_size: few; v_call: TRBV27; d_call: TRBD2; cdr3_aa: CASSHRTSGYEQYF; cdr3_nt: TGTGCCAGCAGTCACCGGACTAGCGGGTACGAGCAGTACTTC
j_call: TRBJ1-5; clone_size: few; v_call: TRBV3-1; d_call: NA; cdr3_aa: CASSPPPGNQPQHF; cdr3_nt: TGTGCCAGCAGCCCGCCCCCGGGAAATCAGCCCCAGCATTTT
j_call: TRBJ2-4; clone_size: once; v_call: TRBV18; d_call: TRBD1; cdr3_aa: CASSPTGKGKNIQYF; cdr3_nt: TGTGCCAGCTCACCGACAGGGAAGGGCAAAAACATTCAGTACTTC
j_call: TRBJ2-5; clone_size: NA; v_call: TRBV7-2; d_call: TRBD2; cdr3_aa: CASSSPGTSRFF; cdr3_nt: TGTGCCAGCAGCTCCCCCGGGACTAGTCGGTTCTTC
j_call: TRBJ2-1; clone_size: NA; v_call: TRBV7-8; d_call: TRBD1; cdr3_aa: CARSTRPGQGTYNEQFF; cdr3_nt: TGTGCCAGAAGCACCCGACCGGGACAGGGTACCTACAATGAGCAGTTCTTC
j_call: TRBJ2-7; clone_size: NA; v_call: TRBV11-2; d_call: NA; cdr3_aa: CASSLNSKGSHEQYF; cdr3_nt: TGTGCCAGCAGCTTAAATTCCAAGGGCTCCCACGAGCAGTACTTC
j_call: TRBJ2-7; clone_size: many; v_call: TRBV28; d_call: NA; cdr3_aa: CATTSGSSYEQYF; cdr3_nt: TGTGCCACTACCTCCGGGTCATCCTACGAGCAGTACTTC
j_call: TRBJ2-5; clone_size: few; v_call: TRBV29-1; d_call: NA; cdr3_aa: CSAPGPGLEETQYF; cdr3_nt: TGCAGCGCTCCCGGGCCGGGCCTTGAGGAGACCCAGTACTTC
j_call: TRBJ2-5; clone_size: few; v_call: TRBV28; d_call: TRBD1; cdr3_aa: CASRPGQDRGTQYF; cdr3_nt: TGTGCCAGCAGGCCCGGACAGGACCGGGGGACCCAGTACTTC
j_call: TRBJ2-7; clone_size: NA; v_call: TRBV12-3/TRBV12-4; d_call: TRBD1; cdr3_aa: CASSFEGAVEQYF; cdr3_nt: TGTGCCAGCAGTTTTGAGGGGGCGGTCGAGCAGTACTTC
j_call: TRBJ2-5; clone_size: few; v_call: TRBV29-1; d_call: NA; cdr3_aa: CSGRGGNRETQYF; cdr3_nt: TGCAGCGGCCGGGGCGGGAATCGAGAGACCCAGTACTTC
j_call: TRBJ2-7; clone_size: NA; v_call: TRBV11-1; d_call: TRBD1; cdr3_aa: CASSLAPGQANYEQYF; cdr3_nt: TGTGCCAGCAGCTTAGCCCCGGGACAGGCGAACTACGAGCAGTACTTC
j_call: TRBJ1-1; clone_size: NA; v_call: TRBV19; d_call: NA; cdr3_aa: CASSRRGLDTEAFF; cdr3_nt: TGTGCCAGTAGTAGACGGGGCCTAGACACTGAAGCTTTCTTT
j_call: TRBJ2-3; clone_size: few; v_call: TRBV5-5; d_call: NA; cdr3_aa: CASSLFVSGSGTDTQYF; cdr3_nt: TGTGCCAGCAGCTTGTTCGTATCGGGGTCTGGCACAGATACGCAGTATTTT
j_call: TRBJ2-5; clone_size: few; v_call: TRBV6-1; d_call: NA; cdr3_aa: CASSEMVGAQETQYF; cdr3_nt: TGTGCCAGCAGTGAGATGGTTGGGGCCCAAGAGACCCAGTACTTC
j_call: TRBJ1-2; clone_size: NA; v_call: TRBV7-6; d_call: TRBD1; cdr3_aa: CASSPYGDSLGGYTF; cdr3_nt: TGTGCCAGCAGCCCCTATGGGGACAGCCTAGGGGGCTACACCTTC
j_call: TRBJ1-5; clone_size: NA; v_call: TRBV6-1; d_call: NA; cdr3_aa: CASSVLIVNSNQPQHF; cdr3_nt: TGTGCCAGCAGTGTTTTAATAGTAAATAGCAATCAGCCCCAGCATTTT
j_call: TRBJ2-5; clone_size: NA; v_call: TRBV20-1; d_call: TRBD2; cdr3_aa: CSASYTSGGTQYF; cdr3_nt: TGCAGTGCTAGTTATACTAGCGGAGGGACCCAGTACTTC
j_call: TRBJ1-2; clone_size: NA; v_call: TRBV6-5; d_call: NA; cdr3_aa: CASREQNYGYTF; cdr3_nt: TGTGCCAGCAGGGAACAGAACTATGGCTACACCTTC
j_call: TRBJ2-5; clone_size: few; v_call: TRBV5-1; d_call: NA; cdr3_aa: CASSGGRVSGETQYF; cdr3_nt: TGCGCCAGCAGCGGTGGACGAGTGAGTGGAGAGACCCAGTACTTC
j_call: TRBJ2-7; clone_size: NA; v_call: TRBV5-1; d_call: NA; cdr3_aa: CASSPASGPSGEQYF; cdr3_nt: TGCGCCAGCAGCCCTGCCAGCGGTCCCTCTGGCGAGCAGTACTTC
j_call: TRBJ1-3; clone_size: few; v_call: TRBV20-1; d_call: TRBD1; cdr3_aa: CSAPHRGSLSSGNTIYF; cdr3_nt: TGCAGTGCCCCCCACAGGGGGTCTCTGAGCTCTGGAAACACCATATATTTT
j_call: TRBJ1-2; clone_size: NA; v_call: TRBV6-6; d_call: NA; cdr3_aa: CASSYPTRDYGYTF; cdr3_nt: TGTGCCAGCAGTTACCCCACTCGGGACTATGGCTACACCTTC
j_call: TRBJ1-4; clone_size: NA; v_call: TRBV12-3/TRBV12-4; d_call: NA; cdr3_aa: CASKNALNEKLFF; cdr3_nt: TGTGCCAGCAAGAACGCGCTAAATGAAAAACTGTTTTTT
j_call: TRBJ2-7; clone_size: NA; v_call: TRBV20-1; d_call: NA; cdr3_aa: CSARDRRQEPYEQYF; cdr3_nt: TGCAGTGCTAGAGATCGGAGACAGGAGCCCTACGAGCAGTACTTC
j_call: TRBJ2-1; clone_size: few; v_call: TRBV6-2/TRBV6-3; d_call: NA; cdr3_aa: CASSYRDEQFF; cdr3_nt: TGTGCCAGCAGTTACCGAGATGAGCAGTTCTTC
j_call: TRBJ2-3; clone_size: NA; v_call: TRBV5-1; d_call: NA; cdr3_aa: CASSSGFLDTDTQYF; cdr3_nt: TGCGCCAGCAGCTCCGGATTCCTAGACACAGATACGCAGTATTTT
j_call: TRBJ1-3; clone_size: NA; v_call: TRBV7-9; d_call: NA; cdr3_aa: CASTVDASSGNTIYF; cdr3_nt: TGTGCCAGCACTGTGGACGCCAGCTCTGGAAACACCATATATTTT
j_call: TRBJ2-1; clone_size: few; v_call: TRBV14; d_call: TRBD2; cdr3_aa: CASSEGRGTLNEQFF; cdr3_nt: TGTGCCAGCAGCGAGGGGAGGGGAACATTGAATGAGCAGTTCTTC
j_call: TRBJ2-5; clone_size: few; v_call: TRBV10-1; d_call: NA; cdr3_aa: CASSESLGVGETQYF; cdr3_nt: TGCGCCAGCAGTGAGTCGCTTGGAGTCGGAGAGACCCAGTACTTC
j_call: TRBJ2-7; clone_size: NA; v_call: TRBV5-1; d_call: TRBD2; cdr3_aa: CASSLEAGFYEQYF; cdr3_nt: TGCGCCAGCAGCTTAGAAGCGGGATTTTACGAGCAGTACTTC
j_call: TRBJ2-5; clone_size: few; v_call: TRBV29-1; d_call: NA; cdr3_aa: CSATLGWETQYF; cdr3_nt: TGCAGCGCTACACTCGGGTGGGAGACCCAGTACTTC
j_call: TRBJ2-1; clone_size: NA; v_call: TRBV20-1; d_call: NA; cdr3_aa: CSASLSGNEQFF; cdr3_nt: TGCAGTGCTAGCCTCTCCGGGAATGAGCAGTTCTTC
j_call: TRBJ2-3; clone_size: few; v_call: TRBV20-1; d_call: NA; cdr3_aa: CSGNLADTQYF; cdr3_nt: TGCAGTGGGAACCTGGCAGATACGCAGTATTTT
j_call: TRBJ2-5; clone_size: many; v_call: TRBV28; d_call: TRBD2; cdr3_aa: CASNLEREGRETQYF; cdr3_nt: TGTGCCAGCAACCTGGAGCGGGAGGGCCGAGAGACCCAGTACTTC
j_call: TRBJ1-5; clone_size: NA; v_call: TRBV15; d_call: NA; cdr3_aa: CATSSLGRGDQPQHF; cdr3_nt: TGTGCCACCAGCAGCTTGGGAAGGGGTGATCAGCCCCAGCATTTT